These 23 T cell receptor beta chains originate from one sample sequenced in a study of blood T cell repertoires in COVID-19. The table came from immunoSEQ multiplex PCR; TCRdb's copy has only in-frame clones and leaves some out. Of around 250,000 clones listed, about 80% were seen once; the top ten hold about 15%. The sequencing input was PBMCs or T cells enriched from blood (not recorded which). The source is a man in his forties who had recovered from COVID-19.

In this sample, this clone turned up a few times. The V and J genes are TRBV4-1 and TRBJ1-2; 7 positions agree with TRBD1. The CDR3 totals 18 residues. V shed 0 bases and J 3 bases; nucleotides not matched to a gene: 13. CDR1 and CDR2 from the germline V gene are MGHRA and YSYEKL. CDR3 loop: CASSQEQGRAPGDYGYTF. The CDR3 region has the DNA TGCGCCAGCAGCCAAGAACAGGGGCGTGCCCCCGGCGACTATGGCTACACCTTC.

This clone was found once. DNA for the CDR3: TGTGCCTGGAGTGTACAAAGAAGCAGGGGGACTGAAGCTTTCTTT. Its protein is CAWSVQRSRGTEAFF. The chain recombines TRBV30 with TRBJ1-1; 7 bases are a match to TRBD1. The germline gives CDR1 GTSNPN, CDR2 SVGIG (reference sequence). V lost 0 bases, J lost 5 bases, and 9 bases stayed unmatched. The CDR3 spans 15 residues.

The CDR3 nucleotides read TGTGCCAGTAGTCTTGGGCCCTATTGGGAGACCCAGTACTTC. It is translated as CASSLGPYWETQYF. The chain is built from TRBV19 and TRBJ2-5; D unresolved. The V end was cut by 5 bases, the J end by 5 bases, with 15 bases between. This CDR3 has 14 amino acids. Germline-derived CDR1 and CDR2 are LNHDA and SQIVND (reference sequence).

The chain has TRBV5-4 and TRBJ2-3, with a weak D call TRBD2 (6 bases). The CDR3 extends over 14 amino acids. Germline values: CDR1 SGHNT, CDR2 YYREEE (reference sequence). V shed 4 bases and J shed 4 bases, with 13 bases lying between them. The CDR3 region is CASSPGVVADTQYF. The CDR3 coding sequence is TGTGCCAGCAGCCCGGGGGTAGTGGCAGATACGCAGTATTTT.

V is TRBV19 and J is TRBJ1-6, with TRBD1 as a possible D gene (6 bases). CDR1 and CDR2 from the germline V gene are LNHDA and SQIVND (reference sequence). V was trimmed by 4 bases and J by 4 bases, leaving 11 bases between them. The CDR3 consists of 15 residues. CDR3 sequence: CASSSSGQYNSPLHF. The CDR3 nucleotides read TGTGCCAGTAGTAGCTCCGGACAGTATAATTCACCCCTCCACTTT.

This rearrangement joins TRBV6-1 to TRBJ2-4, with TRBD1 matching 8 bases. V trimming: 2 bases; J trimming: 6 bases; junction bases outside the gene matches: 3. This CDR3 is built from 14 residues. In germline, CDR1 is MNHNS, CDR2 SASEGT. The CDR3 protein is CASSELGQVNIQYF. Here the CDR3 DNA reads TGTGCCAGCAGTGAATTGGGACAGGTAAACATTCAGTACTTC.

J is TRBJ2-5 and V is TRBV9; D is perhaps TRBD2 (5 bases). V dropped 4 bases and J dropped 1 base, with 8 bases sitting between them. This CDR3 has 13 amino acids. The germline V gene encodes CDR1 SGDLS and CDR2 YYNGEE. The DNA for the CDR3 is TGTGCCAGCAGCCTCGGGGTCCAAGAGACCCAGTACTTC. As protein: CASSLGVQETQYF.

In its sample, this clone was seen once. The rearrangement links TRBV5-5 to TRBJ1-6; 10 bases line up with TRBD1. Per germline, CDR1 SGHKS and CDR2 YYEKEE (reference sequence). The CDR3 has 14 amino acids. The V and J ends lost 2 bases and 9 bases, in that order; junction bases with no gene match: 2. CDR3 loop: CASSFGDRGSPLHF. The CDR3, as DNA: TGTGCCAGCAGCTTTGGGGACAGGGGTTCACCCCTCCACTTT.

The rearrangement links TRBV2 to TRBJ1-5, with 8 bases identical to TRBD1. V trimming: 6 bases; J trimming: 7 bases; junction bases outside the gene matches: 5. The length of the CDR3 is 13 residues. Germline CDR1 and CDR2: SNHLY and FYNNEI. For the CDR3, the DNA is TGTGCCAGCAGGGGGGACAGGCCCCAGCCCCAGCATTTT. Translating it yields CASRGDRPQPQHF. Together with reference TRBV2 and TRBJ1-5, the CDR3 gives the full variable domain: EPEVTQTPSHQVTQMGQEVILRCVPISNHLYFYWYRQILGQKVEFLVSFYNNEISEKSEIFDDQFSVERPDGSNFTLKIRSTKLEDSAMYFCASRGDRPQPQHFGDGTRLSIL.

This clone came up once. The chain couples TRBV5-6 to TRBJ2-1; tentatively, D is TRBD1 (5 bases). V dropped 5 bases and J dropped 6 bases, with 15 bases sitting between them. The germline V gene has CDR1 SGHDT and CDR2 YYEEEE. CDR3 size: 14 residues. CDR3 nucleotide sequence: TGTGCCAGCAGTTTTGGGGCTTATAGCAATGAGCAGTTCTTC. Protein: CASSFGAYSNEQFF.

V is TRBV6-5 and J is TRBJ2-7; 9 nucleotides match TRBD1. This CDR3 spans 15 amino acids. With V trimmed by 7 bases and J by 3 bases, 10 bases remained unmatched. Germline CDR1 is MNHEY and CDR2 is SVGAGI. The CDR3 nucleotides read TGTGCCAGCATCGTACCGGGACAGGGCTTCTACGAGCAGTACTTC. This sequence encodes CASIVPGQGFYEQYF.

The chain combines TRBV5-1 with TRBJ1-2; D is undetermined. The CDR3 extends over 13 amino acids. Germline lookup yields CDR1 SGHRS and CDR2 YFSETQ. V was shortened by 7 bases and J by 1 base, with 11 bases between the two germline ends. CDR3 in DNA: TGCGCCAGCGGTGTCCGTAGTAACTATGGCTACACCTTC. It specifies CASGVRSNYGYTF.

The chain couples TRBV6-5 to TRBJ2-7, with 9 bases aligning to TRBD1. J was trimmed by 9 bases and V by 6 bases; bases with no gene match: 3. Per germline, CDR1 MNHEY and CDR2 SVGAGI. The CDR3 contains 11 residues. CDR3 in amino acids: CASRSDRGQYF. CDR3 nucleotides: TGTGCCAGCAGGTCGGACAGGGGGCAGTACTTC.

The chain combines TRBV6-5 with TRBJ1-1; no clear D gene. The V and J ends lost 6 bases and 0 bases respectively, with 8 bases between them. Per germline, CDR1 MNHEY and CDR2 SVGAGI. The CDR3 spans 13 residues. The CDR3 nucleotides read TGTGCCAGCAGCAGAAGTCTGAACACTGAAGCTTTCTTT. As protein: CASSRSLNTEAFF.

The chain combines TRBV7-2 with TRBJ2-7; 15 nucleotides align to TRBD2. From germline, CDR1 is SGHTA and CDR2 FQGNSA. This CDR3 contains 18 residues. The J segment lost 1 base and the V segment lost 4 bases, leaving 8 bases of the junction unmatched. The CDR3 loop reads CASSSGLAGGRSSYEQYF. The CDR3, as DNA: TGTGCCAGCAGCTCCGGACTAGCGGGGGGGCGATCGTCCTACGAGCAGTACTTC.

The chain recombines TRBV27 with TRBJ2-3; the D gene is possibly TRBD2 (7 bases). The CDR3 is 15 amino acids. Trimming removed 6 bases at V and 1 base at J, with 14 bases between. CDR1 MNHEY and CDR2 SMNVEV come from the germline V gene (reference sequence). CDR3 sequence (DNA): TGTGCCAGCAGGGGCTGGGGGGGCGGCACAGATACGCAGTATTTT. Amino acids: CASRGWGGGTDTQYF.

V and J are TRBV14 and TRBJ2-3; tentative D call: TRBD1 (6 bases). Looked up from germline, CDR1 is SGHDN and CDR2 is FVKESK. The CDR3 is 13 residues long. Deletions cut 1 base from V and 6 bases from J, with 8 bases between. CDR3 nucleotide sequence: TGTGCCAGCAGCCAAGCTACAGGGGATACGCAGTATTTT. This translates into CASSQATGDTQYF. Filled out from reference TRBV14 and TRBJ2-3, the complete variable domain reads EAGVTQFPSHSVIEKGQTVTLRCDPISGHDNLYWYRRVMGKEIKFLLHFVKESKQDESGMPNNRFLAERTGGTYSTLKVQPAELEDSGVYFCASSQATGDTQYFGPGTRLTVL.

A word on this clone: The same CDR3 arises from other DNA sequences in this sample as well. This rearrangement joins TRBV18 to TRBJ1-5, with D perhaps matching TRBD1 (6 bases). Germline CDR1 reads KGHSH; CDR2 reads LQKENI. The CDR3 runs to 13 residues. V was clipped by 5 bases and J by 2 bases, with 7 bases between them. The CDR3 region has the DNA TGTGCCAGCTCAAGACAGGGCAATCAGCCCCAGCATTTT. It codes for CASSRQGNQPQHF. Variable domain in full (rest from reference TRBV18 and TRBJ1-5): NAGVMQNPRHLVRRRGQEARLRCSPMKGHSHVYWYRQLPEEGLKFMVYLQKENIIDESGMPKERFSAEFPKEGPSILRIQQVVRGDSAAYFCASSRQGNQPQHFGDGTRLSIL.

The chain uses TRBV10-3 and TRBJ2-7; 8 bases align to TRBD2. The CDR3 length is 14 residues. CDR1 and CDR2 from the germline V gene are ENHRY and SYGVKD. The trim removed 7 bases at V and 1 base at J, leaving 6 bases unmatched. The CDR3 region is CAIMATSVSYEQYF. The CDR3 coding sequence is TGTGCCATCATGGCGACTAGCGTTTCCTACGAGCAGTACTTC.

The chain couples TRBV7-9 to TRBJ2-4, with 9 bases identical to TRBD2. V lost 5 bases and J lost 7; bases outside the gene matches: 3. Germline V gene sequence: CDR1 SEHNR, CDR2 FQNEAQ (reference sequence). There are 13 residues in the CDR3. CDR3 protein: CASSRGLANIQYF. The CDR3 DNA sequence: TGTGCCAGCAGCCGAGGACTAGCGAACATTCAGTACTTC.

This chain uses TRBV4-2 with TRBJ1-5; TRBD1 might be the D (6 bases). The CDR3 covers 15 residues. With 4 bases removed from V and 5 bases from J, the gap between germline ends came to 15 bases. Germline CDR1 reads LGHNA; CDR2 reads YNFKEQ. As DNA, the CDR3 is TGTGCCAGCAGCCGCTCCAGGGGCCCGGATCAGCCCCAGCATTTT. Protein sequence: CASSRSRGPDQPQHF.

The J gene is TRBJ2-7, the V gene TRBV28, with TRBD1 matching 10 bases. Germline trimming cut 5 bases from V and 2 bases from J; bases unmatched to any gene: 9. The CDR3 extends over 16 amino acids. Germline V lookup: CDR1 MDHEN, CDR2 SYDVKM. The CDR3 coding sequence is TGTGCCAGCAGTCAAATCGGGGACAGGGGTCCCTACGAGCAGTACTTC. It translates to CASSQIGDRGPYEQYF. The full variable domain, rest sourced from reference TRBV28 and TRBJ2-7, is DVKVTQSSRYLVKRTGEKVFLECVQDMDHENMFWYRQDPGLGLRLIYFSYDVKMKEKGDIPEGYSVSREKKERFSLILESASTNQTSMYLCASSQIGDRGPYEQYFGPGTRLTVT.

The chain has TRBV5-4 and TRBJ1-1, with unresolved D. This CDR3 has 16 residues. Germline V CDR1 and CDR2: SGHNT, YYREEE (reference sequence). V was shortened by 2 bases and J by 6 bases, with 20 bases between the two germline ends. CDR3: CASSFSITGNGAEAFF. The CDR3 DNA is TGTGCCAGCAGCTTTTCTATCACGGGGAACGGGGCTGAAGCTTTCTTT.